This T cell receptor beta chain comes out of a study of T cell repertoires in cytomegalovirus infection. The wider study: Public TCR beta signature analysis indicated the presence of both CMV infection and matching HLA type. Study findings and constraints: The ex vivo response showed dominance by HLA-C-restricted CMV-specific TCR beta clonotypes. The cumulative frequency of public TCR beta families identified carriers of CMV plus the relevant HLA.

TCRdb redid the calling of the reads with MiXCR, one entry per CDR3 protein. The repertoire consists of 100,000 to 150,000 distinct CDR3 sequences, with roughly 8.2% occurring once and the leading ten covering about a tenth. Germline V CDR1 and CDR2: SGHTA, FQGNSA. This CDR3 is 14 amino acids long. V shed 6 bases and J shed 4 bases, with 15 bases lying between them. This clonotype was picked up many times. Its antigen is still unknown. The source material was PBMCs. This receptor was identified in a human donor in good health (CMV status not recorded). Some clones in this sample may be carry-over from other donors' samples. This rearrangement joins TRBV7-2 to TRBJ1-1; D is undetermined. The CDR3 region is CASSPEARGTEAFF. For the CDR3, the DNA is TGTGCCAGCAGTCCGGAGGCCCGGGGCACTGAAGCTTTCTTT.